The 18 T cell receptor beta chains presented below share a single source sample, sequenced in a study of blood T cell repertoires in COVID-19. Method: immunoSEQ multiplex PCR; TCRdb's copy keeps in-frame clones and lacks some. The repertoire includes 120,000 to 150,000 clones, 85% of them detected once, and roughly 2.9% sits in the top ten. The sequencing input was peripheral blood. Receptor source: a middle-aged man with acute or convalescent COVID-19.

J is TRBJ2-1 and V is TRBV7-9; 10 positions agree with TRBD1. The CDR3 sequence is 16 residues long. Germline values: CDR1 SEHNR, CDR2 FQNEAQ (reference sequence). The V gene end was trimmed by 5 bases and the J gene end by 3 bases; junction bases not matched to a gene: 7. The DNA for the CDR3 is TGTGCCAGCAGCCCTGGGACAGGGGAGGGCTACAATGAGCAGTTCTTC. Translation gives CASSPGTGEGYNEQFF.

The J gene is TRBJ2-1, the V gene TRBV14; 7 bases are shared with TRBD2. V lost 5 bases, J lost 1 base, and 2 bases stayed unmatched. CDR1 is SGHDN and CDR2 is FVKESK in the germline V gene. CDR3 length equals 14 residues. CDR3 DNA sequence: TGTGCCAGCAGCGTGCGGGGGTCCTACAATGAGCAGTTCTTC. Its translation is CASSVRGSYNEQFF.

The chain links TRBV5-1 to TRBJ2-1, with D possibly TRBD2 on 6 matching bases. V lost 4 bases, J lost 1 base, and 15 bases lay in between. The CDR3 has 16 residues. Germline CDR1 and CDR2: SGHRS and YFSETQ. This CDR3 is CASSTGTSSSYNEQFF. For the CDR3, the DNA is TGCGCCAGCAGCACCGGAACTAGCTCATCCTACAATGAGCAGTTCTTC.

This rearrangement joins TRBV9 to TRBJ1-1; D remains ambiguous. With 6 bases removed from V and 1 base from J, the gap between germline ends came to 16 bases. CDR1 is SGDLS and CDR2 is YYNGEE in the germline V gene. The CDR3 covers 15 residues. CDR3 region: CASTPLSAGNTEAFF. In DNA, the CDR3 is TGTGCCAGCACACCTTTAAGTGCAGGGAACACTGAAGCTTTCTTT.

The chain employs TRBV3-1 (or the pseudogene TRBV3-2) and TRBJ1-5; possibly TRBD1 for D (5 bases). This CDR3 spans 15 amino acids. V was shortened by 5 bases and J by 6 bases, with 17 bases between the two germline ends. Germline lookup yields CDR1 LGHDT and CDR2 YNNKEL (reference sequence). CDR3 sequence: CASSSQSGGSQPQHF. The CDR3 DNA reads as TGTGCCAGCAGCAGCCAATCGGGGGGTAGTCAGCCCCAGCATTTT.

The CDR3 loop reads CASSQEGQTETLNTEAFF. The CDR3 DNA is TGTGCCAGCAGCCAGGAGGGACAGACAGAGACTTTGAACACTGAAGCTTTCTTT. The chain joins TRBV4-2 to TRBJ1-1; TRBD1 aligns across 7 bases. The germline CDR1 and CDR2 sequences are LGHNA and YNFKEQ. The CDR3 extends over 18 amino acids. With V trimmed by 3 bases and J by 0 bases, 13 bases remained unmatched.

In its sample, this clone was seen a few times. V is TRBV4-1 and J is TRBJ2-7, with a possible D match to TRBD1 (6 bases). V lost 2 bases and J 3 bases, leaving 11 bases between the germline ends. Germline V gene sequence: CDR1 MGHRA, CDR2 YSYEKL. The CDR3 totals 14 residues. The CDR3 DNA is TGCGCCAGCAGCCAAACAGGGAATCTCTACGAGCAGTACTTC. Translating gives CASSQTGNLYEQYF.

The V call is TRBV10-2, the J call TRBJ2-7; 12 bases line up with TRBD2. Germline CDR1 reads WSHSY; CDR2 reads SAAADI. V trimming: 7 bases; J trimming: 4 bases; junction bases outside the gene matches: 2. This CDR3 region has 13 residues. In DNA form, the CDR3 reads TGCGCCAGCAAGCTAGCGGGAGGGTACGAGCAGTACTTC. Its protein is CASKLAGGYEQYF.

The gene calls are TRBV28 and TRBJ1-5; the match to TRBD1 covers 8 bases. Germline CDR1 and CDR2: MDHEN and SYDVKM. J was trimmed by 7 bases and V by 7 bases; bases with no gene match: 9. This CDR3 is built from 14 residues. For the CDR3, the DNA is TGTGCCAGCATTCAACGGGCAGGGGGCCAGCCCCAGCATTTT. Amino acids: CASIQRAGGQPQHF.

V gene TRBV6-6 combines with J gene TRBJ2-7; perhaps TRBD1 as D (6 bases). The CDR3 runs 14 residues. Germline V lookup: CDR1 MNHNY, CDR2 SVGAGI (reference sequence). V was shortened by 2 bases and J by 4 bases, with 12 bases between the two germline ends. CDR3 DNA: TGTGCCAGCAGTTACCAGGGGAGTTCTTACGAGCAGTACTTC. Translated, it gives CASSYQGSSYEQYF.

The gene calls are TRBV4-1 and TRBJ2-2, with TRBD2 matching 7 bases. V gave up 1 base and J gave up 0 bases; unmatched junction bases: 2. The germline V gene has CDR1 MGHRA and CDR2 YSYEKL. This CDR3 spans 16 amino acids. This CDR3 is CASSQVAGANTGELFF. CDR3 sequence (DNA): TGCGCCAGCAGCCAAGTCGCGGGGGCGAACACCGGGGAGCTGTTTTTT.

This clone was picked up one time. This sequence joins TRBV5-1 and TRBJ1-5; TRBD1 agrees at 8 bases. This CDR3 comprises 15 residues. Germline values: CDR1 SGHRS, CDR2 YFSETQ. The V and J ends lost 2 bases and 6 bases, in that order; junction bases with no gene match: 7. The CDR3 DNA sequence: TGCGCCAGCAGCTTAACAGGGGGTACGACTCAGCCCCAGCATTTT. The encoded protein is CASSLTGGTTQPQHF.

The chain joins TRBV28 to TRBJ1-1, with TRBD1 matching over 10 bases. J gave up 5 bases and V 4 bases, and 10 bases lay outside the gene matches. The CDR3 has 16 amino acids. CDR1 and CDR2 (germline): MDHEN, SYDVKM. CDR3 nucleotide sequence: TGTGCCAGCAGTTATGACAGGGGGCCCGGGGGGACTGAAGCTTTCTTT. This codes for CASSYDRGPGGTEAFF. The full variable domain, rest sourced from reference TRBV28 and TRBJ1-1, is DVKVTQSSRYLVKRTGEKVFLECVQDMDHENMFWYRQDPGLGLRLIYFSYDVKMKEKGDIPEGYSVSREKKERFSLILESASTNQTSMYLCASSYDRGPGGTEAFFGQGTRLTVV.

This clone appeared a few times. This sequence joins TRBV30 and TRBJ1-1; 7 nucleotides align to TRBD1. V dropped 7 bases and J dropped 3; count of bases not matched to a gene: 5. Germline lookup yields CDR1 GTSNPN and CDR2 SVGIG (reference sequence). This CDR3 comprises 12 residues. The CDR3 coding sequence is TGTGCCTCGGGACAGTCTTACACTGAAGCTTTCTTT. Translated: CASGQSYTEAFF.

This chain uses TRBV11-2 with TRBJ2-1, with 11 bases fitting TRBD1. CDR3 size: 14 residues. V lost 5 bases, J lost 4 bases, and 1 base stayed unmatched. CDR1 and CDR2 (germline): SGHAT, FQNNGV. The CDR3: CASSRDRGYNEQFF. CDR3 nucleotide sequence: TGTGCCAGCAGCCGGGACAGGGGGTACAATGAGCAGTTCTTC.

The chain uses TRBV14 and TRBJ2-3, with D possibly TRBD2 on 5 matching bases. V was shortened by 3 bases and J by 6 bases, with 10 bases between the two germline ends. The CDR3 runs to 13 residues. Germline V gives CDR1 SGHDN, CDR2 FVKESK. CDR3 DNA sequence: TGTGCCAGCAGCCATCTAGCATCCGATACGCAGTATTTT. It encodes CASSHLASDTQYF.

The chain links TRBV30 to TRBJ1-2, with TRBD1 identical over 9 bases. This CDR3 is built from 14 residues. V lost 3 bases and J lost 10; bases outside the gene matches: 12. Germline values: CDR1 GTSNPN, CDR2 SVGIG (reference sequence). CDR3 nucleotide sequence: TGTGCCTGGAGAGCCTCCGGGACAGGGTTTCTCTACACCTTC. This translates into CAWRASGTGFLYTF.

The rearrangement links TRBV13 to TRBJ1-4, with D hard to call. Germline assignment: CDR1 PRHDT and CDR2 FYEKMQ (reference sequence). The ends were cut back, 0 bases at V and 7 bases at J, with 15 bases in the middle. CDR3 length: 16 residues. The CDR3 reads CASSLGDGGRGEKLFF. The CDR3 DNA follows: TGTGCCAGCAGCTTAGGCGATGGCGGGCGGGGTGAAAAACTGTTTTTT.